This passage covers 21 T cell receptor beta chains from one sample sequenced in a study of CD8 T cells in ankylosing spondylitis. General study points: A motif of fewer than ten highly homologous TCR beta variants was seen as apparently characteristic of ankylosing spondylitis blood.

TCRdb passed the 5' RACE reads through MiXCR, listing each CDR3 protein once. The table has some 700,000 distinct CDR3 sequences, around 20% seen once. No antigen is known for these receptors. Sequencing input: blood, either unsorted or a sorted T cell fraction (not recorded which). Source of these receptors: a male donor with ankylosing spondylitis.

The rearrangement uses TRBV5-1 and TRBJ2-1; D gene ambiguous. The CDR3 length is 19 residues. Germline V gives CDR1 SGHRS, CDR2 YFSETQ. V gave up 3 bases and J gave up 0 bases, with 22 bases separating them. CDR3 nucleotides: TGCGCCAGCAGCTCGACCTTCGGTGGCGGTTGGAGCTCCTACAATGAGCAGTTCTTC. Translating it yields CASSSTFGGGWSSYNEQFF.

This clonotype was detected ten times or more. The chain links TRBV20-1 to TRBJ2-3; weak D call: TRBD2 (5 bases). The CDR3 is 15 amino acids. The V gene's germline CDR1 is DFQATT and CDR2 SNEGSKA (reference sequence). V gave up 3 bases and J gave up 2 bases, with 15 bases separating them. In nucleotides, the CDR3 is TGCAGTGCTAGGTCGTACGACGGGGACACAGATACGCAGTATTTT. Translating it yields CSARSYDGDTDTQYF.

The J gene is TRBJ1-1, the V gene TRBV5-1; 9 bases agree with TRBD1. The CDR3 runs to 14 residues. V dropped 2 bases and J dropped 4; count of bases not matched to a gene: 3. Germline assignment: CDR1 SGHRS and CDR2 YFSETQ. The CDR3 spells CASSFGTGLTEAFF. DNA for the CDR3: TGCGCCAGCAGCTTCGGGACAGGGCTCACTGAAGCTTTCTTT.

The chain carries TRBV7-9 and TRBJ2-1; no definite D call. The V end was cut by 5 bases, the J end by 6 bases, with 11 bases between. CDR1 and CDR2 (germline): SEHNR, FQNEAQ (reference sequence). The CDR3 has 13 residues. DNA for the CDR3: TGTGCCAGCAGCCCAGGCGAGCTCAATGAGCAGTTCTTC. Translation gives CASSPGELNEQFF.

The table lists this clonotype with a count of one. The chain carries TRBV7-9 and TRBJ2-7; perhaps TRBD2 as D (5 bases). The V gene's germline CDR1 is SEHNR and CDR2 FQNEAQ (reference sequence). The CDR3 loop spans 13 amino acids. V shed 5 bases and J shed 6 bases, with 14 bases lying between them. The CDR3 spells CASSRLASGEQYF. The DNA for the CDR3 is TGTGCCAGCAGCCGGCTAGCCAGCGGCGAGCAGTACTTC.

This clonotype was detected ten times or more. The V call is TRBV12-3 or TRBV12-4, the J call TRBJ2-7; a weak D match, TRBD2 (5 bases). The CDR3 is 15 residues long. Trimming cost V 5 bases and J 3 bases, with 17 bases left between them. The CDR3 DNA reads TGTGCCAGCAGTCCCCCCCGGGGTGGCGTCTACGAGCAGTACTTC. This encodes CASSPPRGGVYEQYF.

V gene TRBV7-3 combines with J gene TRBJ2-2, with TRBD2 identical over 12 bases. Germline V gene lookup returns CDR1 SGHTA and CDR2 FQGTGA. CDR3 length: 17 amino acids. The junction had 8 bases not matched to a gene; V was cut back by 5 bases and J by 4 bases. CDR3 sequence (DNA): TGTGCCAGCAGCCCACGCGCTAGCGGGGGGGTCACCGGGGAGCTGTTTTTT. This encodes CASSPRASGGVTGELFF.

Only a few counts were recorded for this clonotype. The CDR3 DNA is TGTGCCAGCAGCCTGGACAGGGTTCAGCCCCAGCATTTT. Amino acids: CASSLDRVQPQHF. The gene calls are TRBV7-9 and TRBJ1-5; the match to TRBD1 covers 8 bases. Germline lookup yields CDR1 SEHNR and CDR2 FQNEAQ (reference sequence). The CDR3 runs to 13 residues. Trimming took 5 bases from V and 6 from J; bases not matched to a gene: 3.

A few counts support this clonotype. The V call is TRBV12-3 or TRBV12-4, the J call TRBJ1-2, with TRBD1 matching 11 bases. This CDR3 is built from 15 residues. With 5 bases clipped from V and 4 bases from J, the junction kept 6 bases outside the gene matches. DNA for the CDR3: TGTGCCAGCAGTACCGGGACAGGGGGTAGCTATGGCTACACCTTC. Its protein is CASSTGTGGSYGYTF.

This clonotype was seen many times. The chain links TRBV4-3 to TRBJ2-7; D may be TRBD1 or TRBD2 (5 bases each). Trimming took 4 bases from V and 4 from J, leaving 14 bases between them. The germline V gene has CDR1 LGHNA and CDR2 YSLEER. CDR3 length: 14 amino acids. For the CDR3, the DNA is TGCGCCAGCAGCCTGGACCGGGACGGGTACGAGCAGTACTTC. Translating it yields CASSLDRDGYEQYF.

V usage is TRBV6-2 or TRBV6-3 and J usage is TRBJ2-1, with 9 bases identical to TRBD2. The germline V gene encodes CDR1 MNHEY and CDR2 SVGEGT. This CDR3 has 16 residues. V shed 6 bases, J shed 6 bases, and the junction held 12 bases outside the gene matches. The CDR3 is CASSGTSSGGRNEQFF. The CDR3 region has the DNA TGTGCCAGCAGCGGGACTAGCTCCGGAGGGCGCAATGAGCAGTTCTTC.

This clonotype was seen only a few times. V is TRBV12-3 or TRBV12-4 and J is TRBJ2-5; D may correspond to TRBD1 or TRBD2 (5 bases each). The V end was cut by 0 bases, the J end by 2 bases, with 16 bases between. The CDR3 length is 17 residues. CDR3 amino acids: CASSLAGVGGSQETQYF. CDR3 nucleotide sequence: TGTGCCAGCAGTTTAGCGGGGGTAGGCGGATCACAAGAGACCCAGTACTTC.

This clonotype was counted between two and nine times. CDR3 loop: CASKDRGITEAFF. The CDR3 bases are TGTGCCAGCAAGGACAGGGGAATAACTGAAGCTTTCTTT. This chain links TRBV27 with TRBJ1-1; 9 nucleotides agree with TRBD1. V was pared by 7 bases and J by 5 bases, with 5 bases of the junction left unmatched. CDR3 length equals 13 residues. Germline CDR1 reads MNHEY; CDR2 reads SMNVEV (reference sequence).

CDR3 coding DNA: TGTGCCAGCTCACCGCAAACCGGGACCCATTATGGCTACACCTTC. This gives the protein CASSPQTGTHYGYTF. The genes are TRBV18 and TRBJ1-2; D might be TRBD1 (5 bases). CDR1 and CDR2 from the germline V gene are KGHSH and LQKENI. V was clipped by 3 bases and J by 5 bases, with 16 bases between them. CDR3 size: 15 residues.

This sequence joins TRBV10-2 and TRBJ2-5, with TRBD2 matching over 13 bases. The germline V gene has CDR1 WSHSY and CDR2 SAAADI. The V gene end was trimmed by 1 base and the J gene end by 3 bases; junction bases not matched to a gene: 2. The CDR3 is 16 amino acids. CDR3: CASSEFGLAGEETQYF. Written as DNA, the CDR3 is TGCGCCAGCAGTGAGTTCGGACTAGCGGGAGAAGAGACCCAGTACTTC.

This clonotype was counted a few times. The V call is TRBV20-1, the J call TRBJ2-2; weak D call: TRBD2 (6 bases). The ends were cut back, 0 bases at V and 3 bases at J, with 14 bases in the middle. The CDR3 has 16 amino acids. Germline CDR1 and CDR2: DFQATT and SNEGSKA (reference sequence). The DNA of the CDR3 is TGCAGTGCTAGAGATAGGAGGGGTGGGGACACCGGGGAGCTGTTTTTT. As protein: CSARDRRGGDTGELFF.

This clonotype appeared a few times. This sequence joins TRBV12-3 or TRBV12-4 and TRBJ2-1, with TRBD2 matching 14 bases. This CDR3 spans 14 amino acids. Germline trimming cut 10 bases from V and 4 bases from J; bases unmatched to any gene: 3. The CDR3 spells CATRTSGGYNEQFF. CDR3 DNA: TGTGCCACTCGGACTAGCGGGGGGTACAATGAGCAGTTCTTC.

In this sample, this clonotype turned up a few times. The chain uses TRBV12-3 or TRBV12-4 and TRBJ1-1; no firm D call. The CDR3 is 14 residues long. V dropped 2 bases and J dropped 10 bases, with 17 bases sitting between them. Written as DNA, the CDR3 is TGTGCCAGCAGTTTACTCCCTCGGACCTCCGGAGCTTTCTTT. This sequence encodes CASSLLPRTSGAFF.

V is TRBV4-1 and J is TRBJ1-5; D gene uncertain. From germline, CDR1 is MGHRA and CDR2 YSYEKL. This CDR3 is built from 19 residues. V was trimmed by 0 bases and J by 5 bases, leaving 23 bases between them. The CDR3 protein is CASSQDRPGGIANYQPQHF. The CDR3 DNA is TGCGCCAGCAGCCAAGATAGGCCTGGAGGCATCGCAAACTATCAGCCCCAGCATTTT.

In its sample, this clonotype was seen a few times. The genes are TRBV29-1 and TRBJ1-2; D not resolved. The V gene lost 0 bases and the J gene lost 4 bases, with 12 bases spanning the gap. Looked up from germline, CDR1 is SQVTM and CDR2 is ANQGSEA. The CDR3 consists of 14 residues. The CDR3 sequence: CSVEDPGNGYGYTF. The DNA of the CDR3 is TGCAGCGTTGAAGATCCCGGGAACGGCTATGGCTACACCTTC.

J is TRBJ2-7 and V is TRBV10-3; D not certain. This CDR3 contains 14 residues. Germline CDR1 is ENHRY and CDR2 is SYGVKD. V lost 3 bases, J lost 2 bases, and 11 bases lay in between. CDR3 nucleotide sequence: TGTGCCATCAGTGAAGGGCTCCTTACCTACGAGCAGTACTTC. Translated, it gives CAISEGLLTYEQYF.